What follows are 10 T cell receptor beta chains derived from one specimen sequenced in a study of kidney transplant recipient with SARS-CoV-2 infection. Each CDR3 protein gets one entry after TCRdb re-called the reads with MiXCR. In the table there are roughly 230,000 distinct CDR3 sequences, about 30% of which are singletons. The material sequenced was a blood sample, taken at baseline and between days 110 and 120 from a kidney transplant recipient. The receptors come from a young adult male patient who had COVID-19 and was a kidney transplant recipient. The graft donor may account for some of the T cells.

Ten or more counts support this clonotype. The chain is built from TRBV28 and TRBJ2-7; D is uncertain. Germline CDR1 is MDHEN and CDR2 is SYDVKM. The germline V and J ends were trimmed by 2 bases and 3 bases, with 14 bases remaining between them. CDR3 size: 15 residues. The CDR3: CASSLHSPLDYEQYF. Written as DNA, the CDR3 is TGTGCCAGCAGTTTACACTCGCCACTCGACTACGAGCAGTACTTC.

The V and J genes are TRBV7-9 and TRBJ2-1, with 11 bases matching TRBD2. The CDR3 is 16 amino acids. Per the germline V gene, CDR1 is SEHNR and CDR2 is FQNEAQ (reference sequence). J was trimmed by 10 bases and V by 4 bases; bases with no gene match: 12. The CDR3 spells CASSYSSGSGRGEQFF. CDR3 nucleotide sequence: TGTGCCAGCAGCTACTCGTCGGGTAGCGGGAGGGGGGAGCAGTTCTTC.

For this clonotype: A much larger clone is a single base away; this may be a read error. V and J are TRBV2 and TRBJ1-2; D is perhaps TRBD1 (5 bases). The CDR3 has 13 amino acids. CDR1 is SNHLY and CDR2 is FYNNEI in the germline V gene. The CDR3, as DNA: TGTTCCAGCAGTGAATCAGGGCGCGATGGCTACACCTTC. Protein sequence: CSSSESGRDGYTF.

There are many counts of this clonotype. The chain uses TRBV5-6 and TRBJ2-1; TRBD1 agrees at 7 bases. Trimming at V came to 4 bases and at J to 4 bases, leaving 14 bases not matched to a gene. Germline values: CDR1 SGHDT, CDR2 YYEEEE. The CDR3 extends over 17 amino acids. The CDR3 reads CASSVAFRDSFYNEQFF. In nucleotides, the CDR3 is TGTGCCAGCAGCGTTGCCTTCCGGGACAGCTTTTACAATGAGCAGTTCTTC. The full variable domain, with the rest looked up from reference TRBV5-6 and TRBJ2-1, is DAGVTQSPTHLIKTRGQQVTLRCSPKSGHDTVSWYQQALGQGPQFIFQYYEEEERQRGNFPDRFSGHQFPNYSSELNVNALLLGDSALYLCASSVAFRDSFYNEQFFGPGTRLTVL.

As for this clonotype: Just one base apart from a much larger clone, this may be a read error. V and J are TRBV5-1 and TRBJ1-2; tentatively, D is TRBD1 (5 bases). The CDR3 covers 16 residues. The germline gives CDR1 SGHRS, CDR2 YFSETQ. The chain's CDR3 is CASERGSVRKTYGYPF. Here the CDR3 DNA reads TGCGCCAGCGAGAGGGGATCGGTTCGAAAGACCTATGGCTACCCCTTC.

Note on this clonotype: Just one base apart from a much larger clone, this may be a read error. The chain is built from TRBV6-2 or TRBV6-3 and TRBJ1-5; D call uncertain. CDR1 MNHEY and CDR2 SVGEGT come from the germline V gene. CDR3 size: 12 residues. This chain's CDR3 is CASSSVYQLQHF. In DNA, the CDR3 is TGTGCCAGCAGTTCAGTTTATCAGCTCCAGCATTTT.

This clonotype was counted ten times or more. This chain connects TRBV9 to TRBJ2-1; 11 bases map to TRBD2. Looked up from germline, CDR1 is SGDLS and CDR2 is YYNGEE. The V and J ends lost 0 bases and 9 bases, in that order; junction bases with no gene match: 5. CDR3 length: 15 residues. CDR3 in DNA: TGTGCCAGCAGCGTAGGGCTAGCGGGAGGTATTGAGCAGTTCTTC. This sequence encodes CASSVGLAGGIEQFF.

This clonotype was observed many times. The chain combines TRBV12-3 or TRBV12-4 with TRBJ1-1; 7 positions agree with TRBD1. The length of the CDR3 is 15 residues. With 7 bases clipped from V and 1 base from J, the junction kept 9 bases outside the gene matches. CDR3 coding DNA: TGTGCCAGCACCCAGGGGGAACGGTGGAACACTGAAGCTTTCTTT. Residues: CASTQGERWNTEAFF.

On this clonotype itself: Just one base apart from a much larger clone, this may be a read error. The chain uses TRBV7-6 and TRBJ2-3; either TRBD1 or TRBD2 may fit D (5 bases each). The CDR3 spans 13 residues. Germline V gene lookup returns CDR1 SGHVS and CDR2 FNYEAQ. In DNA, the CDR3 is TGTGCCAGCAGCTTGTTTGGGGGAGATACGCAGTGTTTT. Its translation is CASSLFGGDTQCF.

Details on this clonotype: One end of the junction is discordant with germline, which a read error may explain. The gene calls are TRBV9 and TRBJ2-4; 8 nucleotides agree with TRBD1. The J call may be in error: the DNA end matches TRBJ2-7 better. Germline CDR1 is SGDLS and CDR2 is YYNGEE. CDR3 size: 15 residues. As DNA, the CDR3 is TGCGCCAGCAGCGTAGGACAGGGCGTTTCCTGCGAGCAGTACTTC. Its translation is CASSVGQGVSCEQYF.